This TCR beta chain comes out of a study of Ad26.COV2.S vaccination and SARS-CoV-2 variants. Notes on this clone: Its antigen is not identified.

General study results and limits: After vaccination, reports described spike-specific CD8+ and CD4+ T cell responses as showing substantial breadth.

The repertoire was sequenced with immunoSEQ multiplex PCR; TCRdb's copy has only in-frame clones and lacks some. The sample holds 380,000 or so clones, roughly 89% seen once. The treatment: 15 to 20 received Ad26.COV2.S at low or high dose, single or two shots; a few received placebo; per-sample allocation not given. Samples analyzed were those drawn on day 63 after the first vaccine or placebo injection. V lost 4 bases to trimming and J lost 6 bases, with 8 bases between them. Germline CDR1 reads SGHNT; CDR2 reads YYREEE (reference sequence). This CDR3 region has 13 residues. Sequencing was performed on peripheral blood, taken in a trial of Ad26.COV2.S vaccine versus placebo. The chain joins TRBV5-4 to TRBJ1-6; D gene ambiguous. The source is a person between 18 and 60 years old who received the Ad26.COV2.S COVID-19 vaccine or a placebo. The CDR3 DNA reads as TGTGCCAGCAGCCTATCACTTAATTCACCCCTCCACTTT. Its protein is CASSLSLNSPLHF.